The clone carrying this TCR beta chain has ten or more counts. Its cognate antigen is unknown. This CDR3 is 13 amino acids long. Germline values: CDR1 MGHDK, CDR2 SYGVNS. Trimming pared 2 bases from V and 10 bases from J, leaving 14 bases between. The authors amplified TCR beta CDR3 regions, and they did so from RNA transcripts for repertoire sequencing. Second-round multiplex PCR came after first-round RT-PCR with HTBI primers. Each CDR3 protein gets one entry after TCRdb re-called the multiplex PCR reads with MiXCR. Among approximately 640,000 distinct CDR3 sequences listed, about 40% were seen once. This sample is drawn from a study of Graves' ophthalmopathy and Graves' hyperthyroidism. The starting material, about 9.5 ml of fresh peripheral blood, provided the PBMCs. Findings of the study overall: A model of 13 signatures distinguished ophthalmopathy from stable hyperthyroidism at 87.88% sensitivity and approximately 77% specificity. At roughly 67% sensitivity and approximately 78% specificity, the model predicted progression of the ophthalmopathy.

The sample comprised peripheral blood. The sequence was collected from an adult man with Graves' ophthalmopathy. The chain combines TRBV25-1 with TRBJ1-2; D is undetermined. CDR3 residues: CASSEVCCVDYTF. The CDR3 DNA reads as TGTGCCAGCAGTGAAGTGTGCTGTGTGGACTACACCTTC.